The present T cell receptor (beta chain) was sequenced within a study of shared clonotypes between healthy human individuals. Study-wide findings and caveats: The sharing of about 5% of naive CD4 clonotypes was seen across several donors. It was the non-shared clonotypes that had lower generation probabilities than clonotypes shared by all four donors.

Sequencing used immunoSEQ multiplex PCR; TCRdb keeps in-frame clones, though not all of them. This table has over 1.5 million clones, 95% to 99% appearing once. Concerning this clone itself: Its antigen is not known.

The ends lost 4 bases at V and 4 bases at J; junction bases unmatched: 8. Germline V lookup: CDR1 SGHNT, CDR2 YYREEE (reference sequence). This CDR3 spans 15 amino acids. Specimen: naive CD4+ T cells sorted from blood. Documented subset: CD45RA+ positively selected. The chain has TRBV5-4 and TRBJ1-1, with 9 positions matching TRBD1. The sequence came from a man under 40 in good health. The CDR3 coding sequence is TGTGCCAGCAGCGCAATACAGGGGGCTAGCACTGAAGCTTTCTTT. This codes for CASSAIQGASTEAFF.